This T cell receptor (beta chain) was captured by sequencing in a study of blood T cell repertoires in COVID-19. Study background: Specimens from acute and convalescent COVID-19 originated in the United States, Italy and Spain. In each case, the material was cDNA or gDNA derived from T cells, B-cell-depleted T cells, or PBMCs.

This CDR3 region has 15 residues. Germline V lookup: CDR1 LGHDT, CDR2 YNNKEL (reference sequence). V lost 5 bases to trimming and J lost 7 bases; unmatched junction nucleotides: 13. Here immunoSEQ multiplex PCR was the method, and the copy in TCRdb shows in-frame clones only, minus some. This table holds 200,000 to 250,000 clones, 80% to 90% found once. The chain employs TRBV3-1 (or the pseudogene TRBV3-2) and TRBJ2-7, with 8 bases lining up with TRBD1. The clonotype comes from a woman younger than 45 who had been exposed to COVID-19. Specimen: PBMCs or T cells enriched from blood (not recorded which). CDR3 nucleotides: TGTGCCAGCAGCGTTGGACAGGGAGGACTCGGGGAGCAGTACTTC. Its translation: CASSVGQGGLGEQYF.